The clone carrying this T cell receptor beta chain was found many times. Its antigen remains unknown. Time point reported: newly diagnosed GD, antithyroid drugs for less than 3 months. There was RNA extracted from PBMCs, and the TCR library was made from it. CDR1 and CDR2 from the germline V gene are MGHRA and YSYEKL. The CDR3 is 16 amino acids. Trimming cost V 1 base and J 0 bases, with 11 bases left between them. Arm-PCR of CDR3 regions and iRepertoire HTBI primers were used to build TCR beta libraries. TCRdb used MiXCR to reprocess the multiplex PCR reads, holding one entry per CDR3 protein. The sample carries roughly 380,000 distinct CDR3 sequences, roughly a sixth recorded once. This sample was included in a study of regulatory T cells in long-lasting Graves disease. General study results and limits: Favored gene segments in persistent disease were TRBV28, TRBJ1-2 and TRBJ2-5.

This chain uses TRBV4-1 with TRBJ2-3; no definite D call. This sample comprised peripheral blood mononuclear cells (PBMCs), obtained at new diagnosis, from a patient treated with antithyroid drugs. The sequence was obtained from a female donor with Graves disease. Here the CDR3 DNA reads TGCGCCAGCAGCCAAGTCCCGACTTCGAGCACAGATACGCAGTATTTT. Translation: CASSQVPTSSTDTQYF.